This T cell receptor beta chain is from a study of T-cell reconstitution after alpha-beta-depleted transplantation in children. Germline-derived CDR1 and CDR2 are SGHVS and FNYEAQ. The CDR3 length is 16 residues. V lost 5 bases to trimming and J lost 3 bases; unmatched junction nucleotides: 11. This clonotype was recorded many times. The authors prepared the TCRbeta library with unique molecular identifiers. TCRdb analysed the PCR reads with MiXCR anew, one entry per CDR3 protein. The sample lists about 160,000 distinct CDR3 sequences; approximately 12% were seen once. The TCR sequence derives from a boy aged 2-15 years with acute myeloid leukemia, due to receive a stem cell transplant. The rearrangement joins TRBV7-6 to TRBJ1-1, with 8 bases matching TRBD1. Sequencing used PBMCs, obtained before TCRalphabeta/CD19-depleted stem cell transplant. CDR3 region: CASSRNSRGLDTEAFF. The CDR3 DNA reads TGTGCCAGCAGCCGCAACTCCAGGGGGCTCGACACTGAAGCTTTCTTT.